One T cell receptor (beta chain) is described in this entry. Antigen unknown. These data belong to a study of shared clonotypes between healthy human individuals. General study findings and limits: Non-shared clonotypes had lower generation probabilities than clonotypes shared by all four sorted-subset donors.

Assay used: immunoSEQ multiplex PCR; TCRdb lists only in-frame clones, some missing. The sample records about 2 million clones, less than 95% being singletons. Germline-derived CDR1 and CDR2 are MNHEY and SVGAGI. The V and J ends lost 1 base and 0 bases, in that order; junction bases with no gene match: 5. The CDR3 covers 16 residues. Naive CD8 cells were CD45RO-negative, positively selected for CCR7, excluding terminally differentiated effector memory CD45RA+ cells. This TCR was sampled from a man between 18 and 35 years old in good health. Sequenced: naive CD8+ T cells sorted from blood. The chain uses TRBV6-5 and TRBJ1-1; 7 bases are a match to TRBD1. This CDR3 reads CASSYFRGDMNTEAFF. The CDR3, as DNA: TGTGCCAGCAGTTACTTCAGGGGGGATATGAACACTGAAGCTTTCTTT.